Described below is a single T cell receptor (beta chain) sequence and its context. CDR1 is KGHSH and CDR2 is LQKENI in the germline V gene. The CDR3 contains 15 residues. With 3 bases clipped from V and 6 bases from J, the junction kept 6 bases outside the gene matches. Amplification of TCR beta CDR3 regions was performed using RNA transcripts as template. The TCR CDR3 was amplified in a first-round RT-PCR using the HTBI primer set. One entry per CDR3 protein, called by TCRdb with MiXCR from the multiplex PCR reads. The sample lists about 640,000 distinct CDR3 sequences, less than 25% occurring once. This sample is drawn from a study of T cells in Graves' hyperthyroidism and ophthalmopathy.

Sequencing was performed on blood. This chain links TRBV18 with TRBJ2-2; 8 positions agree with TRBD2. The TCR sequence derives from a man aged 30 to 39 with Graves' ophthalmopathy. This CDR3 is CASSPGLVMAGELFF. DNA of the CDR3: TGTGCCAGCTCACCGGGACTAGTAATGGCCGGGGAGCTGTTTTTT.